The rows below give T cell receptor beta chains drawn from one sample of a study of control samples from healthy donors and cancer patients. Only in-frame clones appear in the TCRdb table, and some are missing; sequencing was by immunoSEQ multiplex PCR. The sample consists of about 140,000 clones, roughly 92% of them appearing once. Sample: blood. These TCRs come from a young man in good health. Both conserved end residues are part of each CDR3. Fields, in order: D gene, clone size, J gene, V gene, CDR3 protein, CDR3 DNA. The D gene is left open where the match is weak. Where a row states a size, it is once, few, many or the class of an expanded clone; other rows omit it.

TRBD1 | . | TRBJ2-5 | TRBV30 | CASSTGPETQYF | TGTGCCTCATCGACAGGGCCGGAGACCCAGTACTTC
. | . | TRBJ2-5 | TRBV5-1 | CASSLESGSPETQYF | TGCGCCAGCAGCTTAGAGTCAGGTTCCCCGGAGACCCAGTACTTC
TRBD2 | . | TRBJ2-1 | TRBV30 | CAWRPTSGSTSYNEQFF | TGTGCCTGGAGACCGACTAGCGGGAGTACGTCCTACAATGAGCAGTTCTTC
. | . | TRBJ1-5 | TRBV6-1 | CASSEGSNQPQHF | TGTGCCAGCAGTGAGGGGAGCAATCAGCCCCAGCATTTT
. | . | TRBJ2-6 | TRBV5-5 | CASSWTFSSGANVLTF | TGTGCCAGCAGCTGGACATTCAGCTCTGGGGCCAACGTCCTGACTTTC
. | . | TRBJ2-7 | TRBV6-5 | CASRPPQGHEQYF | TGTGCCAGCAGGCCCCCCCAGGGACACGAGCAGTACTTC
. | . | TRBJ1-5 | TRBV28 | CASSSLPPGQPQHF | TGTGCCAGCAGTTCACTCCCCCCGGGTCAGCCCCAGCATTTT
. | . | TRBJ2-7 | TRBV28 | CASEFLYEQYF | TGTGCCAGCGAATTTTTATACGAGCAGTACTTC
. | . | TRBJ1-6 | TRBV25-1 | CASSESGSLSNSPLHF | TGTGCCAGCAGTGAATCGGGGTCTCTGAGTAATTCACCCCTCCACTTT
. | . | TRBJ2-5 | TRBV28 | CASSLSGFQETQYF | TGTGCCAGCAGTTTATCAGGGTTCCAAGAGACCCAGTACTTC
TRBD2 | . | TRBJ2-3 | TRBV27 | CASSYGRASTDTQYF | TGTGCCAGCAGTTACGGGAGGGCTAGCACAGATACGCAGTATTTT
. | . | TRBJ1-2 | TRBV13 | CASSQTGKDGYTF | TGTGCCAGCAGCCAAACAGGGAAAGATGGCTACACCTTC
. | . | TRBJ2-1 | TRBV5-4 | CASSLDGQRLGEQFF | TGTGCCAGCAGCTTGGACGGACAGAGGTTGGGGGAGCAGTTCTTC
TRBD1 | . | TRBJ1-1 | TRBV30 | CAWSGQGRTEAFF | TGTGCCTGGAGTGGACAGGGGAGGACTGAAGCTTTCTTT
. | . | TRBJ1-1 | TRBV10-2 | CASSGGVADTEAFF | TGCGCCAGCAGTGGTGGAGTGGCCGACACTGAAGCTTTCTTT
. | . | TRBJ1-6 | TRBV10-3 | CAISGDSNYNSPLHF | TGTGCCATCAGTGGAGACAGTAACTATAATTCACCCCTCCACTTT
. | . | TRBJ1-6 | TRBV9 | CASSVKGNNSPLHF | TGTGCCAGCAGCGTAAAGGGGAATAATTCACCCCTCCACTTT
. | . | TRBJ2-2 | TRBV7-2 | CASSLAGGGELFF | TGTGCCAGCAGCTTAGCTGGAGGTGGGGAGCTGTTTTTT
. | . | TRBJ1-1 | TRBV10-3 | CAITPGPASMNTEAFF | TGTGCCATCACCCCGGGACCCGCTAGTATGAACACTGAAGCTTTCTTT
TRBD1 | . | TRBJ2-7 | TRBV19 | CASRLGQGVYEQYF | TGTGCCAGTAGGCTCGGACAGGGGGTCTACGAGCAGTACTTC
TRBD1 | . | TRBJ1-4 | TRBV11-3 | CASSLRHWTGLKEKLFF | TGTGCCAGCAGCCTGAGACACTGGACAGGTTTGAAAGAAAAACTGTTTTTT
TRBD1 | . | TRBJ1-3 | TRBV5-4 | CASSSWTGTNSGNTIYF | TGTGCCAGCAGCTCATGGACAGGGACCAACTCTGGAAACACCATATATTTT
TRBD1 | . | TRBJ1-1 | TRBV5-5 | CASSPKTGGTEAFF | TGTGCCAGCAGCCCAAAGACAGGGGGCACTGAAGCTTTCTTT
. | . | TRBJ2-5 | TRBV6-5 | CASSYGQGWEEETQYF | TGTGCCAGCAGTTACGGTCAGGGGTGGGAAGAAGAGACCCAGTACTTC
TRBD1 | . | TRBJ2-7 | TRBV10-3 | CAVISGTGSSGEQYF | TGTGCCGTAATCTCCGGGACAGGGTCTTCTGGTGAGCAGTACTTC
. | . | TRBJ1-2 | TRBV25-1 | CASSEGLNYGYTF | TGTGCCAGCAGTGAAGGTTTGAACTATGGCTACACCTTC
TRBD2 | . | TRBJ2-1 | TRBV18 | CASSRLADGQFF | TGTGCCAGCTCCCGACTAGCGGACGGGCAGTTCTTC
TRBD1 | . | TRBJ1-4 | TRBV27 | CASRLQGAANEKLFF | TGTGCCAGCAGGCTGCAGGGGGCAGCTAATGAAAAACTGTTTTTT
TRBD1 | . | TRBJ1-2 | TRBV28 | CASSVPGRQGFGYTF | TGTGCCAGCAGCGTGCCCGGCAGACAGGGGTTTGGCTACACCTTC
. | . | TRBJ2-1 | TRBV28 | CASSPTVGSNEQFF | TGTGCCAGCAGTCCTACTGTAGGTTCGAATGAGCAGTTCTTC
. | . | TRBJ2-4 | TRBV6-1 | CASSDKGGFGKNIQYF | TGTGCCAGCAGTGATAAGGGTGGTTTCGGTAAAAACATTCAGTACTTC
. | once | TRBJ2-7 | TRBV9 | CASSVANDYEQYF | TGTGCCAGCAGCGTCGCGAACGACTACGAGCAGTACTTC
. | . | TRBJ2-5 | TRBV7-2 | CASSQYFTGMKTQYF | TGTGCCAGCAGCCAGTACTTCACAGGAATGAAGACCCAGTACTTC
. | . | TRBJ2-5 | TRBV20-1 | CSAILGVTQYF | TGCAGTGCTATTCTAGGGGTGACCCAGTACTTC
. | once | TRBJ2-1 | TRBV6-6 | CASNTQSSYNEQFF | TGTGCCAGTAACACCCAGAGCTCCTACAATGAGCAGTTCTTC
. | few | TRBJ1-1 | TRBV7-9 | CASSLAQSTPNTEAFF | TGTGCCAGCAGCTTAGCGCAGTCTACCCCGAACACTGAAGCTTTCTTT
. | . | TRBJ1-1 | TRBV25-1 | CASSRGVNTEAFF | TGTGCCAGCAGTCGGGGCGTGAACACTGAAGCTTTCTTT
TRBD1 | . | TRBJ2-2 | TRBV6-5 | CAVTGATGELFF | TGTGCCGTGACAGGGGCCACCGGGGAGCTGTTTTTT
. | . | TRBJ1-6 | TRBV4-1 | CASSPSGGNSPLHF | TGCGCCAGCAGCCCGTCCGGAGGGAATTCACCCCTCCACTTT
. | . | TRBJ1-1 | TRBV28 | CASKNWGAALNTEAFF | TGTGCCAGCAAAAATTGGGGGGCCGCCTTGAACACTGAAGCTTTCTTT
. | . | TRBJ1-3 | TRBV4-2 | CASSLYSGNTIYF | TGTGCCAGCAGCCTGTACTCCGGAAACACCATATATTTT
. | . | TRBJ1-1 | TRBV25-1 | CASSEYTGRDTEAFF | TGTGCCAGCAGTGAATATACGGGGCGGGACACTGAAGCTTTCTTT
. | . | TRBJ1-1 | TRBV29-1 | CSVTLDGKNTEAFF | TGCAGCGTAACCTTGGACGGAAAGAACACTGAAGCTTTCTTT
. | . | TRBJ1-1 | TRBV7-8 | CASSLQGGFTEAFF | TGTGCCAGCAGCTTGCAGGGAGGGTTTACTGAAGCTTTCTTT
TRBD1 | . | TRBJ1-2 | TRBV18 | CASSPPTGRDYGYTF | TGTGCCAGCTCACCACCGACAGGGCGGGACTATGGCTACACCTTC
. | . | TRBJ2-3 | TRBV11-3 | CASRFGTEDTQYF | TGTGCCAGCAGGTTCGGGACGGAGGATACGCAGTATTTT
TRBD2 | . | TRBJ2-1 | TRBV6-4 | CASSTTPSGSHEQFF | TGTGCCAGCAGTACCACACCTAGCGGGAGCCATGAGCAGTTCTTC
. | . | TRBJ1-5 | TRBV27 | CARGRSNQPQHF | TGTGCCAGAGGGCGAAGTAATCAGCCCCAGCATTTT
. | . | TRBJ2-3 | TRBV20-1 | CSASRNTDTQYF | TGCAGTGCTAGTCGGAACACAGATACGCAGTATTTT
TRBD1 | . | TRBJ1-3 | TRBV5-4 | CASSTGQATSGNTIYF | TGTGCCAGCAGCACCGGACAGGCCACCTCTGGAAACACCATATATTTT
TRBD1 | . | TRBJ1-5 | TRBV28 | CASTPPDRGRNQPQHF | TGTGCCAGCACCCCCCCGGACAGGGGGCGCAATCAGCCCCAGCATTTT
. | . | TRBJ2-5 | TRBV7-2 | CASSLFAGETQYF | TGTGCCAGCAGCTTATTCGCGGGGGAGACCCAGTACTTC
. | once | TRBJ2-3 | TRBV28 | CASSFLRRDEIDTQYF | TGTGCCAGCAGTTTTCTCCGGCGGGATGAGATAGATACGCAGTATTTT
. | . | TRBJ1-1 | TRBV4-1 | CASSQGNTEAFF | TGCGCCAGCAGCCAGGGAAACACTGAAGCTTTCTTT
. | . | TRBJ1-2 | TRBV19 | CASSIRFADRALNYGHTF | TGTGCCAGTAGTATTAGATTCGCGGACCGGGCCCTTAACTATGGCCACACCTTC
. | . | TRBJ1-1 | TRBV5-6 | CASSWTGTIGTEAFF | TGTGCCAGCAGCTGGACCGGGACAATTGGGACTGAAGCTTTCTTT
. | once | TRBJ2-3 | TRBV4-3 | CASSPLGGATDTQYF | TGCGCCAGCAGCCCCCTGGGGGGTGCCACAGATACGCAGTATTTT
. | once | TRBJ1-5 | TRBV30 | CAWSWQANQPQHF | TGTGCCTGGAGTTGGCAGGCCAATCAGCCCCAGCATTTT
. | . | TRBJ2-1 | TRBV21-1 | CASSNSQFF | TGTGCCAGCAGCAATTCGCAGTTCTTC
TRBD1 | . | TRBJ1-2 | TRBV5-4 | CASSFVTGGRDGYTF | TGTGCCAGCAGCTTCGTGACAGGGGGCAGAGATGGCTACACCTTC